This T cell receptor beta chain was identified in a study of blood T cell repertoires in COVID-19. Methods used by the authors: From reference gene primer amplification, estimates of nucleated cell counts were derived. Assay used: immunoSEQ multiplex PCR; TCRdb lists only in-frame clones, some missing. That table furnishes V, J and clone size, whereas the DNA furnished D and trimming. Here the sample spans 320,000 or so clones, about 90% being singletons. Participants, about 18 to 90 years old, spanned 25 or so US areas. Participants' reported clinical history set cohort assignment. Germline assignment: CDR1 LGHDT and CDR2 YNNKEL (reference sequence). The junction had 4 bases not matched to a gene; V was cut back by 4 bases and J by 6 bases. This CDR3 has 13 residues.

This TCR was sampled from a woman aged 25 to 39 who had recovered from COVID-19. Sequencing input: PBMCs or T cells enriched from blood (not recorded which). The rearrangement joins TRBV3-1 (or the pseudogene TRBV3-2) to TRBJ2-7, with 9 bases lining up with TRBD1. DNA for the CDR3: TGTGCCAGCAGCCCCCAGGACAGGGGCGAGCAGTACTTC. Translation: CASSPQDRGEQYF.